This record covers a single T cell receptor (beta chain). The antigen is not known. This PCR relied on a set of 60 Vbeta primers and 13 Jbeta primers. Data came from immunoSEQ multiplex PCR; TCRdb stores just in-frame clones and leaves some out. Of roughly 52,000 clones listed, around 82% are singletons. This sample is part of a study of cytomegalovirus exposure and HLA in healthy donors. Study observations and caveats: The classifier, whose performance was assessed in both the original and validation cohorts, reportedly diagnosed cytomegalovirus status with high specificity and sensitivity.

The receptor was derived from a female donor in good health and CMV-seronegative. Sequencing was performed on PBMCs.

The CDR3 is CASSPGQSSSYEQYF. The CDR3 nucleotides are TGTGCCAGCTCACCCGGACAGTCCAGCTCCTACGAGCAGTACTTC. The gene calls are TRBV18 and TRBJ2-7; a possible D gene is TRBD1 (6 bases). Germline V lookup: CDR1 KGHSH, CDR2 LQKENI. V lost 3 bases and J lost 0, with 12 bases in between. CDR3 size: 15 residues.